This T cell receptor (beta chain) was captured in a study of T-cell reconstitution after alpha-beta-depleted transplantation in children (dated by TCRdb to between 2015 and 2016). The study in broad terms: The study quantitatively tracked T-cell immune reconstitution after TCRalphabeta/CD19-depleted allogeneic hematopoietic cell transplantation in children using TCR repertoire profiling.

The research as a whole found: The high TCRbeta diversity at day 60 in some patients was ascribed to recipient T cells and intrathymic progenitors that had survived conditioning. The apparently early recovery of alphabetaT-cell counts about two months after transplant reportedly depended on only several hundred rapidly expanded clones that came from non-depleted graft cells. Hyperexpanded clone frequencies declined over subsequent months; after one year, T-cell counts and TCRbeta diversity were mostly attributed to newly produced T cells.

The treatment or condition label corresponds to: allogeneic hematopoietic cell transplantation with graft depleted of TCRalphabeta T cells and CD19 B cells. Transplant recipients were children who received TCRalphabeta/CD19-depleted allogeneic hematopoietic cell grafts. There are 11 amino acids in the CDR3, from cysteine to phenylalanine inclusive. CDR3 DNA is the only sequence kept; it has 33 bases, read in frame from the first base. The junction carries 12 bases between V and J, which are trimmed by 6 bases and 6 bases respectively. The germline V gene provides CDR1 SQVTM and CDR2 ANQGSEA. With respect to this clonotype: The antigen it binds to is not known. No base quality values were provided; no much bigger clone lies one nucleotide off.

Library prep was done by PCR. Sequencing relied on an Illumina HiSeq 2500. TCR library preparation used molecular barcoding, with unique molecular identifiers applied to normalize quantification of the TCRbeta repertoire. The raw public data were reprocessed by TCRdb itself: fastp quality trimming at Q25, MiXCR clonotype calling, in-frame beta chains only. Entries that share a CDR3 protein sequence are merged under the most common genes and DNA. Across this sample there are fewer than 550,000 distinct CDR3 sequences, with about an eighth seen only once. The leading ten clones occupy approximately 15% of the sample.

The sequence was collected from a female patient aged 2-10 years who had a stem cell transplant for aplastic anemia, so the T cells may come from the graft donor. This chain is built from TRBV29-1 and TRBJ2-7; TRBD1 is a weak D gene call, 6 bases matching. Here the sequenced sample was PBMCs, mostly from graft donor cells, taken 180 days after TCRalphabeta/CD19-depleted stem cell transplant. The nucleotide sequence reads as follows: TGCAGCGTCGGAAGCAGGGGCGAGCAGTACTTC. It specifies CSVGSRGEQYF.